These 31 T cell receptor beta chains originate from one sample sequenced in a study of shared clonotypes between healthy human individuals. This table comes from immunoSEQ multiplex PCR, and its TCRdb copy is limited to in-frame clones, with some not included. The table records approximately 2.3 million clones, 80% to 95% of them present only once. The sample was naive CD4+ T cells from PBMCs. As for subset: CD45RA+ positively selected. All receptors derive from a man younger than 30 in good health. Some clones in this sample may be carry-over from other donors' samples.

The chain uses TRBV14 and TRBJ2-1, with D possibly matching TRBD2 (6 bases). Germline V CDR1 and CDR2: SGHDN, FVKESK. This CDR3 is built from 15 residues. V gave up 6 bases and J gave up 6 bases, with 18 bases separating them. CDR3 nucleotide sequence: TGTGCCAGCAGGCCGGTAGGGCGGGATGGCAATGAGCAGTTCTTC. As protein: CASRPVGRDGNEQFF. The full variable domain, rest sourced from reference TRBV14 and TRBJ2-1, is EAGVTQFPSHSVIEKGQTVTLRCDPISGHDNLYWYRRVMGKEIKFLLHFVKESKQDESGMPNNRFLAERTGGTYSTLKVQPAELEDSGVYFCASRPVGRDGNEQFFGPGTRLTVL.

The V gene is TRBV5-5, the J gene TRBJ1-3, with D unclear. V was pared by 4 bases and J by 3 bases, with 11 bases between. Germline-derived CDR1 and CDR2 are SGHKS and YYEKEE (reference sequence). The length of the CDR3 is 14 residues. The CDR3 loop reads CASSPRRIGNTIYF. CDR3 in DNA: TGTGCCAGCAGCCCTAGACGAATTGGAAACACCATATATTTT.

DNA of the CDR3: TGTGCCAGCAGCTTACTCCGCAGGGGCATGGGGGAGCAGTACTTC. Protein: CASSLLRRGMGEQYF. The chain combines TRBV7-2 with TRBJ2-7, with a tentative D call TRBD1 (6 bases). The germline gives CDR1 SGHTA, CDR2 FQGNSA. Between the trimmed V and J ends, which lost 2 bases and 7 bases, there was a span of 18 bases. The CDR3 is made up of 15 amino acids.

The chain carries TRBV18 and TRBJ1-1; weak D call: TRBD1 (5 bases). V shed 3 bases and J shed 0 bases, with 11 bases lying between them. Per the germline V gene, CDR1 is KGHSH and CDR2 is LQKENI. The CDR3 is 15 amino acids. The CDR3 DNA sequence: TGTGCCAGCTCACCCTTCAGGGAGCTGAACACTGAAGCTTTCTTT. Its translation is CASSPFRELNTEAFF.

This clone was observed a single time. V usage is TRBV5-4 and J usage is TRBJ2-1; 11 positions agree with TRBD2. From germline, CDR1 is SGHNT and CDR2 YYREEE (reference sequence). V lost 1 base, J lost 1 base, and 4 bases stayed unmatched. CDR3 size: 17 residues. This CDR3 is CASSLTSGSESYNEQFF. The CDR3 bases are TGTGCCAGCAGCTTGACTAGCGGGAGTGAGTCCTACAATGAGCAGTTCTTC.

V is TRBV7-8 and J is TRBJ1-5; 8 bases are a match to TRBD1. The length of the CDR3 is 16 residues. The V gene's germline CDR1 is SGHVS and CDR2 FQNEAQ. Trimming took 4 bases from V and 7 from J; bases not matched to a gene: 12. The CDR3 region has the DNA TGTGCCAGCAGCTCGGGCTTGACAGGGGAGGGCCAGCCCCAGCATTTT. The encoded protein is CASSSGLTGEGQPQHF.

The genes are TRBV5-8 and TRBJ2-3; TRBD1 agrees at 10 bases. Germline assignment: CDR1 SGHTS and CDR2 YDEGEE. The CDR3 has 14 residues. V lost 6 bases to trimming and J lost 6 bases; unmatched junction nucleotides: 7. Here the CDR3 DNA reads TGTGCCAGCAACCGACAGGGGGCTTTGGATACGCAGTATTTT. Translated, it gives CASNRQGALDTQYF.

With regard to this clone: The sample has other DNA sequences that encode this CDR3 too. The V call is TRBV5-4, the J call TRBJ1-1, with D possibly TRBD1 on 6 matching bases. Germline V gene data show CDR1 as SGHNT and CDR2 as YYREEE (reference sequence). V was trimmed by 2 bases and J by 4 bases, leaving 12 bases between them. This CDR3 is built from 14 residues. The DNA of the CDR3 is TGTGCCAGCAGCTTACAGGGATGGGGCACTGAAGCTTTCTTT. Protein product: CASSLQGWGTEAFF.

The rearrangement links TRBV13 to TRBJ2-3, with D perhaps TRBD1 or TRBD2 (5 bases each). CDR1 is PRHDT and CDR2 is FYEKMQ in the germline V gene (reference sequence). This CDR3 is 15 amino acids long. V was cut by 2 bases and J by 5 bases, with 14 bases left in between. CDR3 nucleotides: TGTGCCAGCAGCTTACGGGGCCCCCGGGGAGATACGCAGTATTTT. It is translated as CASSLRGPRGDTQYF.

The chain is built from TRBV11-2 and TRBJ1-1, with D uncertain. The germline CDR1 and CDR2 sequences are SGHAT and FQNNGV. Trimming took off 1 base at V and 1 base at J, with 10 bases between the two ends. The CDR3 covers 15 residues. For the CDR3, the DNA is TGTGCCAGCAGCTTAGCTCGGGGTTGGAACACTGAAGCTTTCTTT. Amino acids: CASSLARGWNTEAFF.

The chain combines TRBV7-2 with TRBJ2-1, with 9 nucleotides matching TRBD2. Germline V gene sequence: CDR1 SGHTA, CDR2 FQGNSA. The CDR3 is 19 residues long. Unmatched junction bases numbered 14, after V lost 5 bases and J lost 0 bases. CDR3 residues: CASSPRASGIESSYNEQFF. CDR3 DNA: TGTGCCAGCAGCCCCAGGGCTAGCGGGATCGAGAGCTCCTACAATGAGCAGTTCTTC.

V is TRBV7-3 and J is TRBJ2-1; TRBD2 might be the D (6 bases). CDR1 SGHTA and CDR2 FQGTGA come from the germline V gene. Trimming removed 5 bases from V and 5 bases from J, with 19 bases in between. The CDR3 consists of 16 residues. This CDR3 is CASSRQGRTNDNEQFF. For the CDR3, the DNA is TGTGCCAGCAGCCGGCAGGGCAGGACTAACGACAATGAGCAGTTCTTC.

The V call is TRBV7-6, the J call TRBJ2-7; D is perhaps TRBD2 (6 bases). V lost 1 base to trimming and J lost 4 bases, with 14 bases between them. Germline V gives CDR1 SGHVS, CDR2 FNYEAQ. The CDR3 runs to 15 residues. In DNA form, the CDR3 reads TGTGCCAGCAGCTTAGAGGCAGGGAGGTTTTACGAGCAGTACTTC. Its translation: CASSLEAGRFYEQYF.

V gene TRBV27 combines with J gene TRBJ2-7; TRBD2 matches 7 bases. Losses at the gene ends were 5 bases for V and 3 bases for J; bases not matched to a gene: 10. Germline V CDR1 and CDR2: MNHEY, SMNVEV (reference sequence). The CDR3 runs 15 residues. CDR3 in DNA: TGTGCCAGCAGTCGTCAGAGCGGGGAGAACTACGAGCAGTACTTC. It translates to CASSRQSGENYEQYF.

This CDR3 reads CASSQDGLAEGNNEQFF. The CDR3 coding sequence is TGTGCCAGCAGCCAAGATGGACTAGCGGAAGGAAACAATGAGCAGTTCTTC. The chain employs TRBV4-2 and TRBJ2-1, with TRBD2 matching 10 bases. J gave up 5 bases and V 0 bases, and 7 bases lay outside the gene matches. Germline V gene data show CDR1 as LGHNA and CDR2 as YNFKEQ. The CDR3 covers 17 residues.

The chain has TRBV7-3 and TRBJ2-7; a possible D gene is TRBD2 (5 bases). The CDR3 totals 13 residues. Trimming shortened V by 4 bases and J by 6 bases, and 13 bases separated the two germline ends. The V gene's germline CDR1 is SGHTA and CDR2 FQGTGA. Written as DNA, the CDR3 is TGTGCCAGCAGCTCGGGGAGAGAGGGCGAGCAGTACTTC. It specifies CASSSGREGEQYF.

Note on this clone: One junction end disagrees with the germline gene, perhaps due to a read error. The chain carries TRBV7-9 and TRBJ2-7; D may be TRBD1 (6 bases). Germline V gene data show CDR1 as SEHNR and CDR2 as FQNEAQ (reference sequence). This CDR3 is built from 15 residues. CDR3 protein: CASSPGDPAPYGQYF. The CDR3, as DNA: TGTGCCAGCAGCCCAGGGGACCCGGCGCCCTACGGGCAGTACTTC. The full variable domain, with the rest looked up from reference TRBV7-9 and TRBJ2-7, is DTGVSQNPRHKITKRGQNVTFRCDPISEHNRLYWYRQTLGQGPEFLTYFQNEAQLEKSRLLSDRFSAERPKGSFSTLEIQRTEQGDSAMYLCASSPGDPAPYGQYFGPGTRLTVT.

V gene TRBV19 combines with J gene TRBJ1-2; D not resolved. The CDR3 sequence is 12 residues long. V was cut by 5 bases and J by 8 bases, with 12 bases left in between. Germline V lookup: CDR1 LNHDA, CDR2 SQIVND (reference sequence). CDR3 sequence: CASSEGVGGYTF. In nucleotides, the CDR3 is TGTGCCAGTAGTGAGGGCGTTGGGGGCTACACCTTC.

This chain links TRBV19 with TRBJ2-7; 7 bases are shared with TRBD1. CDR3 length: 14 residues. Per germline, CDR1 LNHDA and CDR2 SQIVND (reference sequence). Trimming cost V 5 bases and J 3 bases; bases outside gene matches: 7. CDR3 sequence: CASSSGTANYEQYF. As DNA, the CDR3 is TGTGCCAGTAGTTCCGGGACAGCCAACTACGAGCAGTACTTC.

The CDR3 sequence: CASSRLVADTQYF. CDR3 DNA sequence: TGTGCCAGCAGCCGACTAGTCGCAGATACGCAGTATTTT. This rearrangement joins TRBV6-5 to TRBJ2-3; possibly TRBD2 for D (6 bases). V lost 6 bases to trimming and J lost 4 bases, with 11 bases between them. Germline lookup yields CDR1 MNHEY and CDR2 SVGAGI. The CDR3 extends over 13 amino acids.

This clone has a handful of counts. This sample also contains other DNA sequences that code for the same CDR3. The J gene is TRBJ1-5, the V gene TRBV10-3, with D unresolved. Germline V lookup: CDR1 ENHRY, CDR2 SYGVKD. This CDR3 region has 12 residues. V was pared by 2 bases and J by 4 bases, with 3 bases between. The CDR3 DNA reads TGTGCCATCAGTGAGAGTAATCAGCCCCAGCATTTT. Translating it yields CAISESNQPQHF.

On this clone itself: The same CDR3 arises from other DNA sequences in this sample as well. The chain recombines TRBV6-5 with TRBJ2-7; 8 bases are shared with TRBD2. The CDR3 spans 13 residues. Germline CDR1 reads MNHEY; CDR2 reads SVGAGI. Trimming removed 6 bases from V and 2 bases from J; junction bases left unmatched: 3. CDR3 sequence (DNA): TGTGCCAGCAGAGGAGCGGGGGCCTACGAGCAGTACTTC. This gives the protein CASRGAGAYEQYF.

V and J are TRBV4-1 and TRBJ2-3; D is unclear. V lost 0 bases and J lost 3, with 16 bases in between. The CDR3 runs 17 residues. Looked up from germline, CDR1 is MGHRA and CDR2 is YSYEKL. The CDR3 DNA is TGCGCCAGCAGCCAAGATAGGGATAGCTTCGGAACAGATACGCAGTATTTT. It encodes CASSQDRDSFGTDTQYF.

This chain links TRBV7-2 with TRBJ1-3; a weak D match, TRBD1 (6 bases). V lost 5 bases to trimming and J lost 0 bases, with 11 bases between them. The CDR3 covers 15 residues. CDR1 and CDR2 from the germline V gene are SGHTA and FQGNSA. The CDR3 loop reads CASSLGQASGNTIYF. CDR3 sequence (DNA): TGTGCCAGCAGCCTGGGACAAGCCTCTGGAAACACCATATATTTT.

The chain carries TRBV7-6 and TRBJ2-1; D is perhaps TRBD2 (5 bases). V was trimmed by 5 bases and J by 4 bases, leaving 12 bases between them. The CDR3 runs 14 residues. Per germline, CDR1 SGHVS and CDR2 FNYEAQ. CDR3: CASSAERTYNEQFF. In DNA, the CDR3 is TGTGCCAGCAGCGCAGAGCGGACTTACAATGAGCAGTTCTTC.

The rearrangement uses TRBV28 and TRBJ2-1, with 12 bases aligning to TRBD2. Losses at the gene ends were 4 bases for V and 3 bases for J; bases not matched to a gene: 4. The CDR3 is 16 amino acids. In germline, CDR1 is MDHEN, CDR2 SYDVKM. This CDR3 reads CASSSLAGGGYNEQFF. The CDR3 DNA reads as TGTGCCAGCAGTTCTCTAGCGGGAGGGGGCTACAATGAGCAGTTCTTC.

V and J are TRBV28 and TRBJ2-5, with TRBD2 matching 9 bases. Losses at the gene ends were 6 bases for V and 1 base for J; bases not matched to a gene: 3. The CDR3 runs 14 residues. The germline V gene has CDR1 MDHEN and CDR2 SYDVKM. CDR3 nucleotide sequence: TGTGCCAGCAGGGAACTAGCGGGCCAAGAGACCCAGTACTTC. This codes for CASRELAGQETQYF.

As concerns this clone: This sample also contains other DNA sequences that code for the same CDR3. The rearrangement joins TRBV28 to TRBJ1-2, with D tentatively TRBD1 (5 bases). The CDR3 is made up of 14 amino acids. Germline CDR1 MDHEN, CDR2 SYDVKM. Trimming removed 2 bases at V and 2 bases at J, with 9 bases between. This CDR3 reads CASSLGGINYGYTF. The CDR3 region has the DNA TGTGCCAGCAGTTTAGGGGGGATAAACTATGGCTACACCTTC.

This clone was counted once. The chain uses TRBV28 and TRBJ1-2; D ambiguous. The CDR3 is 14 residues long. V lost 7 bases and J lost 5, with 17 bases in between. Germline assignment: CDR1 MDHEN and CDR2 SYDVKM. CDR3 nucleotide sequence: TGTGCCAGCACCCCCGCGGACGTTGCATATGGCTACACCTTC. Translation: CASTPADVAYGYTF.

The chain carries TRBV7-8 and TRBJ2-6; no clear D. Germline assignment: CDR1 SGHVS and CDR2 FQNEAQ. The CDR3 consists of 15 residues. Trimming left V 5 bases short and J 3 bases short, with 11 bases between. This CDR3 reads CASSLTRSGANVLTF. CDR3 nucleotides: TGTGCCAGCAGCCTCACGAGGAGTGGGGCCAACGTCCTGACTTTC.

The chain recombines TRBV5-1 with TRBJ2-7, with 7 bases lining up with TRBD2. Germline assignment: CDR1 SGHRS and CDR2 YFSETQ. The V gene end was trimmed by 4 bases and the J gene end by 2 bases; junction bases not matched to a gene: 12. The CDR3 sequence is 16 residues long. CDR3 nucleotide sequence: TGCGCCAGCAGCCTAACTGGCGCGGGAGCTACCTACGAGCAGTACTTC. Translating it yields CASSLTGAGATYEQYF.